This TCR beta chain was sequenced for a study of control samples from healthy donors and cancer patients. V lost 5 bases and J 2 bases, leaving 3 bases between the germline ends. CDR3 length equals 11 residues. Germline CDR1 and CDR2: KGHSH and LQKENI. Generated by immunoSEQ multiplex PCR, the TCRdb table keeps only in-frame clones and is missing some. Among more than 75,000 clones listed, roughly 80% were seen once. This sequence originates from a man in his 70s with lung cancer. This chain links TRBV18 with TRBJ1-1; D gene unclear. What was sequenced was PBMCs. CDR3 residues: CASSGNTEAFF. The DNA of the CDR3 is TGTGCCAGCTCAGGTAACACTGAAGCTTTCTTT.